This entry lists 22 T cell receptor beta chains sequenced from one sample in a study of cytomegalovirus exposure and HLA in healthy donors. In the PCR, 60 Vbeta and 13 Jbeta primers were used. The protocol was immunoSEQ multiplex PCR, while the TCRdb copy is restricted to in-frame clones and leaves out a portion. The sample has 45,000 to 65,000 clones, roughly 80% seen once. The source material was PBMCs. The source is a woman between 40 and 55 years old in good health and CMV-seropositive.

CDR3: CARGTAKQETQYF. For the CDR3, the DNA is TGTGCCAGAGGGACAGCAAAGCAAGAGACCCAGTACTTC. This chain joins TRBV21-1 and TRBJ2-5; the table's D call, TRBD1, was not checked against the DNA. TRBV21-1 is a listed pseudogene. CDR3 length: 13 amino acids.

This CDR3 is CSVAQVSEAFF. CDR3 in DNA: TGCAGCGTTGCTCAGGTCTCTGAAGCTTTCTTT. The chain combines TRBV29-1 with TRBJ1-1; no clear D gene. Germline loops: CDR1 SQVTM, CDR2 ANQGSEA. The CDR3 is 11 amino acids. V shed 4 bases and J shed 6 bases, with 9 bases lying between them. Complete variable domain (other parts from reference TRBV29-1 and TRBJ1-1): SAVISQKPSRDICQRGTSLTIQCQVDSQVTMMFWYRQQPGQSLTLIATANQGSEATYESGFVIDKFPISRPNLTFSTLTVSNMSPEDSSIYLCSVAQVSEAFFGQGTRLTVV.

This clone was picked up a small number of times. Here the CDR3 DNA reads TGTGCCAGCAGTTACCTTGGAGCCGGACAGCCCCAGCATTTT. This codes for CASSYLGAGQPQHF. This sequence joins TRBV6-5 and TRBJ1-5; no clear D. Per germline, CDR1 MNHEY and CDR2 SVGAGI. The CDR3 is made up of 14 amino acids. The germline V and J ends were trimmed by 2 bases and 7 bases, with 12 bases remaining between them.

The V and J genes are TRBV7-3 and TRBJ2-5; no reliable D call. The V end lost 6 bases, the J end lost 1 base, and 9 bases lay between the germline ends. The CDR3 contains 13 residues. Germline V gene data show CDR1 as SGHTA and CDR2 as FQGTGA. CDR3 nucleotide sequence: TGTGCCAGCAGTGCGTATTCCCAAGAGACCCAGTACTTC. The encoded protein is CASSAYSQETQYF.

This clone was seen only a few times. The sample has other DNA sequences that encode this CDR3 too. This chain connects TRBV5-1 to TRBJ2-7; 10 positions match TRBD1. The CDR3 covers 14 residues. Trimming took 2 bases from V and 2 from J; bases not matched to a gene: 1. Germline CDR1 is SGHRS and CDR2 is YFSETQ. The CDR3 DNA reads TGCGCCAGCAGCTTTGGGACAGGGGCCTACGAGCAGTACTTC. This translates into CASSFGTGAYEQYF.

The rearrangement uses TRBV19 and TRBJ2-5, with TRBD1 matching 9 bases. In germline, CDR1 is LNHDA, CDR2 SQIVND (reference sequence). This CDR3 comprises 13 residues. V dropped 6 bases and J dropped 5; count of bases not matched to a gene: 4. The CDR3 is CASSRDRVETQYF. The CDR3 DNA reads TGTGCCAGTAGCCGGGACAGGGTGGAGACCCAGTACTTC.

Here the CDR3 DNA reads TGTGCCAGCAGCTTTTCCATCAACTCCTACAATGAGCAGTTCTTC. Translated: CASSFSINSYNEQFF. V and J are TRBV5-6 and TRBJ2-1; D is uncertain. Trimming left V 2 bases short and J 0 bases short, with 9 bases between. CDR3 size: 15 residues. Germline V lookup: CDR1 SGHDT, CDR2 YYEEEE.

The V call is TRBV15, the J call TRBJ2-1; TRBD2 matches 10 bases. V was clipped by 4 bases and J by 7 bases; unmatched bases: 7. The CDR3 is 15 residues long. The germline V gene has CDR1 LNHNV and CDR2 YYDKDF (reference sequence). In DNA form, the CDR3 reads TGTGCCACCAGCACAGCGGGGGGGCTCCGAAATGAGCAGTTCTTC. Translating it yields CATSTAGGLRNEQFF.

The rearrangement joins TRBV7-9 to TRBJ2-3; weak D call: TRBD2 (5 bases). This CDR3 spans 15 amino acids. With 1 base removed from V and 5 bases from J, the gap between germline ends came to 13 bases. The germline gives CDR1 SEHNR, CDR2 FQNEAQ (reference sequence). CDR3 nucleotides: TGTGCCAGCAGCTTAGGAGGAGGTAGTGGAGATACGCAGTATTTT. Translating it yields CASSLGGGSGDTQYF.

The chain employs TRBV15 and TRBJ1-6, with D perhaps matching TRBD1 (5 bases). This CDR3 is built from 15 residues. The V end lost 0 bases, the J end lost 6 bases, and 9 bases lay between the germline ends. Per germline, CDR1 LNHNV and CDR2 YYDKDF (reference sequence). CDR3 in amino acids: CATSRDRVPNSPLHF. The DNA of the CDR3 is TGTGCCACCAGCAGAGACAGGGTCCCTAATTCACCCCTCCACTTT.

The chain has TRBV10-3 and TRBJ1-5, with D possibly matching TRBD1 (6 bases). CDR3 length: 16 amino acids. Germline V gene data show CDR1 as ENHRY and CDR2 as SYGVKD. Trimming removed 11 bases from V and 1 base from J, with 21 bases in between. CDR3 sequence reads: CAVGPGQGKSNQPQHF. The DNA for the CDR3 is TGTGCCGTCGGTCCCGGGCAGGGGAAGAGCAATCAGCCCCAGCATTTT.

This chain uses TRBV20-1 with TRBJ2-5; D not certain. Per the germline V gene, CDR1 is DFQATT and CDR2 is SNEGSKA (reference sequence). Trimming stripped 2 bases from V and 7 bases from J, with 8 bases between. The CDR3 length is 11 residues. This chain's CDR3 is CSARRPGTQYF. The DNA of the CDR3 is TGCAGTGCTAGACGCCCAGGGACCCAGTACTTC.

The chain carries TRBV19 and TRBJ1-1; D gene unclear. This CDR3 spans 12 amino acids. V lost 1 base and J 8 bases, leaving 8 bases between the germline ends. Germline lookup yields CDR1 LNHDA and CDR2 SQIVND (reference sequence). CDR3 sequence: CASSIGPREAFF. For the CDR3, the DNA is TGTGCCAGTAGTATAGGGCCCCGAGAAGCTTTCTTT.

The chain combines TRBV2 with TRBJ1-4; 7 bases are shared with TRBD1. Germline trimming cut 2 bases from V and 7 bases from J; bases unmatched to any gene: 10. The CDR3 contains 16 residues. Germline loops: CDR1 SNHLY, CDR2 FYNNEI. The CDR3, as DNA: TGTGCCAGCAGTGAAAGGGGGGACAGAATGGGTGAAAAACTGTTTTTT. Encoded protein: CASSERGDRMGEKLFF.

V and J are TRBV2 and TRBJ1-2; 8 bases line up with TRBD1. Germline V lookup: CDR1 SNHLY, CDR2 FYNNEI. J lost 8 bases, V lost 4 bases, and 18 bases had no gene match. The CDR3 contains 17 residues. The CDR3 nucleotides read TGTGCCAGCAGTGTGGGAGGACCCGGACAGGGATATAGCGGCTACACCTTC. This gives the protein CASSVGGPGQGYSGYTF.

V and J are TRBV2 and TRBJ2-1; 10 nucleotides align to TRBD1. The CDR3 is 14 residues long. With 6 bases clipped from V and 6 bases from J, the junction kept 5 bases outside the gene matches. Germline lookup yields CDR1 SNHLY and CDR2 FYNNEI. The CDR3 is CASSRTGGSNEQFF. In DNA form, the CDR3 reads TGTGCCAGCAGCAGGACAGGGGGATCCAATGAGCAGTTCTTC.

V is TRBV28 and J is TRBJ2-3; 8 bases are a match to TRBD2. Germline V gives CDR1 MDHEN, CDR2 SYDVKM. J was trimmed by 2 bases and V by 7 bases; bases with no gene match: 8. This CDR3 is built from 15 residues. The CDR3 coding sequence is TGTGCCAGCACAGGGCTAGCGGGCTACACAGATACGCAGTATTTT. The encoded protein is CASTGLAGYTDTQYF. Full variable domain (remainder filled in from reference TRBV28 and TRBJ2-3): DVKVTQSSRYLVKRTGEKVFLECVQDMDHENMFWYRQDPGLGLRLIYFSYDVKMKEKGDIPEGYSVSREKKERFSLILESASTNQTSMYLCASTGLAGYTDTQYFGPGTRLTVL.

This clone rates as large. V gene TRBV6-4 combines with J gene TRBJ2-2; 9 bases map to TRBD1. The CDR3 covers 15 residues. The V and J ends lost 2 bases and 6 bases, in that order; junction bases with no gene match: 4. The germline gives CDR1 MRHNA, CDR2 SNTAGT. In DNA form, the CDR3 reads TGTGCCAGCAGTGACACAACAGGGGGCGCCGGGGAGCTGTTTTTT. It codes for CASSDTTGGAGELFF.

This clone appeared a few times. The chain combines TRBV30 with TRBJ1-1; D unclear. The CDR3 extends over 13 amino acids. Per germline, CDR1 GTSNPN and CDR2 SVGIG (reference sequence). V was trimmed by 0 bases and J by 2 bases, leaving 7 bases between them. Written as DNA, the CDR3 is TGTGCCTGGAGTGTTGGAGGAAACACTGAAGCTTTCTTT. Translated, it gives CAWSVGGNTEAFF.

This sequence joins TRBV7-2 and TRBJ1-4; perhaps TRBD1 as D (6 bases). CDR3 length equals 17 residues. Trimming took off 5 bases at V and 4 bases at J, with 20 bases between the two ends. Germline-derived CDR1 and CDR2 are SGHTA and FQGNSA. The CDR3 protein is CASSPRPLTQGNEKLFF. DNA for the CDR3: TGTGCCAGCAGCCCCCGGCCCCTTACACAGGGTAATGAAAAACTGTTTTTT.

Written as DNA, the CDR3 is TGTGCCAGCAGCTTATCGGTGAACACTGAAGCTTTCTTT. Its translation: CASSLSVNTEAFF. This sequence joins TRBV7-9 and TRBJ1-1; no definite D call. The CDR3 loop spans 13 amino acids. Per the germline V gene, CDR1 is SEHNR and CDR2 is FQNEAQ (reference sequence). The V and J ends lost 2 bases and 0 bases respectively, with 4 bases between them.

By frequency in the sample, this clone is medium-sized (0.01 to 0.1%). The chain recombines TRBV6-4 with TRBJ2-3, with TRBD2 matching over 9 bases. The germline gives CDR1 MRHNA, CDR2 SNTAGT. The CDR3 is made up of 15 amino acids. V was clipped by 3 bases and J by 6 bases; unmatched bases: 7. The CDR3 nucleotides are TGTGCCAGCAGTGAAGGCGGGGGGGAGGCGGATACGCAGTATTTT. This gives the protein CASSEGGGEADTQYF.